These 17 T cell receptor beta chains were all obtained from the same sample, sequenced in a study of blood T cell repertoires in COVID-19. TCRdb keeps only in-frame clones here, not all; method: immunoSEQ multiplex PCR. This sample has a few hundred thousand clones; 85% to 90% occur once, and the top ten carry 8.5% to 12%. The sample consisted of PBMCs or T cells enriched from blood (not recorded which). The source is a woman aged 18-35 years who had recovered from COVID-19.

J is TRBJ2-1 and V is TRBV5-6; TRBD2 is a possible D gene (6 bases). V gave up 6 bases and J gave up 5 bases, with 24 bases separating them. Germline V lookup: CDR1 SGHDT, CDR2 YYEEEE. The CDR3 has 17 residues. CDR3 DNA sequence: TGTGCCAGCACCCCGGGGAGCGGGTCCCCCGAGGACAATGAGCAGTTCTTC. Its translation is CASTPGSGSPEDNEQFF.

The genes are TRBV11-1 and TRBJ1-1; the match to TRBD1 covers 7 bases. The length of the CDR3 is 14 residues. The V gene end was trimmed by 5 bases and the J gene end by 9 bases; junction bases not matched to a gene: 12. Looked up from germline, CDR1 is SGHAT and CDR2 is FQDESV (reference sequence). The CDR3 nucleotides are TGTGCCAGCAGCCCCTTCGGGACAGTTAAAAAAGCTTTCTTT. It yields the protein CASSPFGTVKKAFF.

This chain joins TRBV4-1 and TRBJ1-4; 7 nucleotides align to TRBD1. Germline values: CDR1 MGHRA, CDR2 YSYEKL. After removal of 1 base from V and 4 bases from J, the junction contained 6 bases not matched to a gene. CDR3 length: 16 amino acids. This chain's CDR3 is CASSQGDDRVNEKLFF. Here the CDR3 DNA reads TGCGCCAGCAGCCAAGGGGATGACAGGGTTAATGAAAAACTGTTTTTT.

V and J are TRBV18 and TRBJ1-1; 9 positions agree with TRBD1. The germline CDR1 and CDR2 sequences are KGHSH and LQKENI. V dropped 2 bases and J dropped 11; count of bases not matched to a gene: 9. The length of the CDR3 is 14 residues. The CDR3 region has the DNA TGTGCCAGCTCACCATACGACAGGGGGGTCCCGGCTTTCTTT. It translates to CASSPYDRGVPAFF.

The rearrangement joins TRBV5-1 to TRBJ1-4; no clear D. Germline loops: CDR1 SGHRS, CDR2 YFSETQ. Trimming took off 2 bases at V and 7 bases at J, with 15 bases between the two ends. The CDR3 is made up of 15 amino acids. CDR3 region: CASSLNLGPPEKLFF. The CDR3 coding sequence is TGCGCCAGCAGCTTAAATCTCGGTCCACCTGAAAAACTGTTTTTT.

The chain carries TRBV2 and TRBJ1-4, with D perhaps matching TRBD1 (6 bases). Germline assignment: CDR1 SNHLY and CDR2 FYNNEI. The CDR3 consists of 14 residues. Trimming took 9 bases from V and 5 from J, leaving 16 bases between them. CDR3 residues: CASNAGTFNEKLFF. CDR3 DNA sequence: TGTGCCAGTAACGCCGGGACATTCAATGAAAAACTGTTTTTT.

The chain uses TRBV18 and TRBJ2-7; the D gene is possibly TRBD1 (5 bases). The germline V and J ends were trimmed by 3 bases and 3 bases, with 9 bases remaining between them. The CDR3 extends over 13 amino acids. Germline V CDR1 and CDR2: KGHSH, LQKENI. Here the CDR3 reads CASSPPGIYEQYF. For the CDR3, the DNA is TGTGCCAGCTCACCGCCAGGGATCTACGAGCAGTACTTC. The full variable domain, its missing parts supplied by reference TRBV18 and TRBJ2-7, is NAGVMQNPRHLVRRRGQEARLRCSPMKGHSHVYWYRQLPEEGLKFMVYLQKENIIDESGMPKERFSAEFPKEGPSILRIQQVVRGDSAAYFCASSPPGIYEQYFGPGTRLTVT.

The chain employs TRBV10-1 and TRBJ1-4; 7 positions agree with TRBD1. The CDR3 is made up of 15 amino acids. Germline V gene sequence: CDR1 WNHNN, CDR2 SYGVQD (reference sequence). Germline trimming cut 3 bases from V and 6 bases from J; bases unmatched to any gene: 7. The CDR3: CASSDPAGGYEKLFF. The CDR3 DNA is TGCGCCAGCAGTGATCCTGCAGGGGGGTATGAAAAACTGTTTTTT.

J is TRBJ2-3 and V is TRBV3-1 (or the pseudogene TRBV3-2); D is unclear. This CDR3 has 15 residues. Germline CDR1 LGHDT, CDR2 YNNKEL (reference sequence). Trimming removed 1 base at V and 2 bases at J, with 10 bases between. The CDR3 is CASSQGRLITDTQYF. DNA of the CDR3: TGTGCCAGCAGCCAAGGGAGACTTATCACAGATACGCAGTATTTT.

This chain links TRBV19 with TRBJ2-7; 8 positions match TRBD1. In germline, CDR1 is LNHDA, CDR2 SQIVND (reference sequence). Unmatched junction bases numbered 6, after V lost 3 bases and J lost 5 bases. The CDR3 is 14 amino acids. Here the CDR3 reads CASSIEDRVDEQYF. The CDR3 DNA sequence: TGTGCCAGTAGTATTGAGGACAGGGTCGACGAGCAGTACTTC.

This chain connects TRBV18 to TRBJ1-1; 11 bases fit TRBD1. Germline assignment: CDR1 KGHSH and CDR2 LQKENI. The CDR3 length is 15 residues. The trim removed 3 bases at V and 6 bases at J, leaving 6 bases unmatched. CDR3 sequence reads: CASSPAGTGGAEAFF. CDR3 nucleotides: TGTGCCAGCTCACCTGCCGGGACAGGGGGGGCTGAAGCTTTCTTT.

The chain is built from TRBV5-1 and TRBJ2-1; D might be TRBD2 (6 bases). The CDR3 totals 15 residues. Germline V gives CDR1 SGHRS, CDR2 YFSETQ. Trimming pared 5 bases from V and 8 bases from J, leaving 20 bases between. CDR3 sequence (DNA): TGCGCCAGCAGATGGAGGGGAAGTTTTAGCGATGAGCAGTTCTTC. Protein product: CASRWRGSFSDEQFF.

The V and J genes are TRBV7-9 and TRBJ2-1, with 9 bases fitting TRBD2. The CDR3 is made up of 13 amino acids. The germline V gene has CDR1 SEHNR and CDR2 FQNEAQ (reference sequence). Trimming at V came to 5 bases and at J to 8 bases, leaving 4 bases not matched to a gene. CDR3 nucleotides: TGTGCCAGCAGCCGTAGCGGGAGCGATGAGCAGTTCTTC. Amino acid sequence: CASSRSGSDEQFF.

CDR3 sequence (DNA): TGTGCCAGCAGTGTCCGAACAGGGTCTGGAAACACCATATATTTT. Amino acids: CASSVRTGSGNTIYF. V gene TRBV27 combines with J gene TRBJ1-3; tentative D call: TRBD1 (6 bases). The CDR3 is 15 residues long. Germline V gene lookup returns CDR1 MNHEY and CDR2 SMNVEV (reference sequence). The ends were cut back, 5 bases at V and 1 base at J, with 12 bases in the middle.

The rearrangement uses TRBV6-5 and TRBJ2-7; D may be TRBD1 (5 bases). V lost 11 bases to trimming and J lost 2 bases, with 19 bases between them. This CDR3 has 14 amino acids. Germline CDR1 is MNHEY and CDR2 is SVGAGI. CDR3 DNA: TGTGCCGGAGAACCGGACATGGGCACCTACGAGCAGTACTTC. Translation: CAGEPDMGTYEQYF.

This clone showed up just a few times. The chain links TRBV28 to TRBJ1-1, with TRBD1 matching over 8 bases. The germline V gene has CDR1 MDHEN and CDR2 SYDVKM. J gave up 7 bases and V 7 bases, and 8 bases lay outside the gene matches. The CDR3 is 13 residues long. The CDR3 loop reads CASNRQGLDEAFF. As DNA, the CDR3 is TGTGCCAGCAATCGACAGGGGCTTGATGAAGCTTTCTTT. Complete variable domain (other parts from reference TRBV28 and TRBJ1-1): DVKVTQSSRYLVKRTGEKVFLECVQDMDHENMFWYRQDPGLGLRLIYFSYDVKMKEKGDIPEGYSVSREKKERFSLILESASTNQTSMYLCASNRQGLDEAFFGQGTRLTVV.

The CDR3 loop reads CASRPTINTEAFF. The CDR3 DNA reads as TGTGCCAGCAGACCGACTATTAACACTGAAGCTTTCTTT. The chain employs TRBV2 and TRBJ1-1; D unclear. The CDR3 is 13 residues long. Germline loops: CDR1 SNHLY, CDR2 FYNNEI. V lost 6 bases, J lost 2 bases, and 10 bases lay in between. Full variable domain (outside the CDR3, taken from reference TRBV2 and TRBJ1-1): EPEVTQTPSHQVTQMGQEVILRCVPISNHLYFYWYRQILGQKVEFLVSFYNNEISEKSEIFDDQFSVERPDGSNFTLKIRSTKLEDSAMYFCASRPTINTEAFFGQGTRLTVV.